Listed here is a single T cell receptor beta chain. After removal of 7 bases from V and 1 base from J, the junction contained 6 bases not matched to a gene. The CDR3 runs 14 residues. TCRdb analysed the 5' RACE reads with MiXCR anew, one entry per CDR3 protein. The sample holds over 120,000 distinct CDR3 sequences; 6% are singletons and the top ten take 2% to 2.5%. The entry originates in a study of T-cell memory formation after mild COVID-19. The rearrangement links TRBV12-3 or TRBV12-4 to TRBJ2-5, with 7 bases fitting TRBD2. This clonotype originated in an adult woman who had mild COVID-19 (a few samples of this study predate the infection). Cell type and time point are not known. Sequences were obtained from PBMCs or a T cell subset sorted from them (not recorded which). The CDR3 DNA follows: TGTGCCAGCAATCCGGCTAGCGGCCAAGAGACCCAGTACTTC. Amino acids: CASNPASGQETQYF.